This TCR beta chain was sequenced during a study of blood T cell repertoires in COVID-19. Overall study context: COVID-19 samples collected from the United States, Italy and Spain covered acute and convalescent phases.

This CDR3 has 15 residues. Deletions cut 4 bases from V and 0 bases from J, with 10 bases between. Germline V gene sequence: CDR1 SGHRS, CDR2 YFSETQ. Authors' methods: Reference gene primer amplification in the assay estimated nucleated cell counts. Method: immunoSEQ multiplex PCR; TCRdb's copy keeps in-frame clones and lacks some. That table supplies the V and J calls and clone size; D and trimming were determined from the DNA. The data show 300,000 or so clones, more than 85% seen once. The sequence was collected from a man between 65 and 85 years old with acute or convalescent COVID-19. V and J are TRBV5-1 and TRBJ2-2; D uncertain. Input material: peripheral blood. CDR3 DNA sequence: TGCGCCAGCAGCCCCTCGGTGACGAACACCGGGGAGCTGTTTTTT. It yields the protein CASSPSVTNTGELFF.